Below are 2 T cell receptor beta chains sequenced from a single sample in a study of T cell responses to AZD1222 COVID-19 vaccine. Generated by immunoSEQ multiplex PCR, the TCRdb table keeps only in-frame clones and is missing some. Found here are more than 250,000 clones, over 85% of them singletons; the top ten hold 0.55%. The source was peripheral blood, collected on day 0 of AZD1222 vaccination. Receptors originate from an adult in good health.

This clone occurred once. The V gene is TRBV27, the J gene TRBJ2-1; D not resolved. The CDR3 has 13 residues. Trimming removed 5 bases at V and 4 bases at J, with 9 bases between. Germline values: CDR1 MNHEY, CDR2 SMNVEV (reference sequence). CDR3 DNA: TGTGCCAGCAGTCCCAACGGATACAATGAGCAGTTCTTC. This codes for CASSPNGYNEQFF.

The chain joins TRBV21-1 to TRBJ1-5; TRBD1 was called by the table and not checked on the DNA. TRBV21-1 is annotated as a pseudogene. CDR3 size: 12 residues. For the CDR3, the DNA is TGTGCCAGACAGGGGGGCAATCAGCCCCAGCATTTT. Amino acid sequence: CARQGGNQPQHF.